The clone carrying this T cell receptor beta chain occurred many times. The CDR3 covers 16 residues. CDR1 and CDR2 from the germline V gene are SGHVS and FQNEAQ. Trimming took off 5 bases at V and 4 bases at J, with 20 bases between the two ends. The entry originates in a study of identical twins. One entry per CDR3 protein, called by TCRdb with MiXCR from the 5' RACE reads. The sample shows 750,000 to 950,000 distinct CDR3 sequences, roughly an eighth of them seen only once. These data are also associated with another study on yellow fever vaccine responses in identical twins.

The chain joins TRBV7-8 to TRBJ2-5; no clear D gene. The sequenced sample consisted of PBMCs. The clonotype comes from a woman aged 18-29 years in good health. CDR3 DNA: TGTGCCAGCAGCCTAGACTCAATCCCCCCTGTAGAGACCCAGTACTTC. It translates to CASSLDSIPPVETQYF.